This is a list of T cell receptor beta chains from one sample in a study of cytomegalovirus exposure and HLA in healthy donors. Sequenced by immunoSEQ multiplex PCR; TCRdb stores in-frame clones only, minus some. The repertoire consists of approximately 120,000 clones, with under 85% occurring once and the leading ten covering more than 10%. Input material: PBMCs. Receptors were obtained from a woman in her 40s in good health and CMV-seropositive. CDR3s leave out the opening cysteine and the closing phenylalanine or tryptophan. Fields, in order: V gene, D gene, CDR3 protein. A D gene is named only where the DNA matches it firmly.

TRBV7-3 | TRBD2 | ASSISSGAGANVLT
TRBV2 | TRBD2 | ASSPSGRGEQF
TRBV9 | TRBD1 | ASSPGQGNQY
TRBV30 | TRBD1 | AWSGGQISNQPQH
TRBV27 | TRBD1 | ASRDTGGPNYGYT
TRBV5-1 | TRBD1 | ASSLVGQGHGYT
TRBV2 | TRBD1 | ASSYRDSTEAF
TRBV11-2 | TRBD2 | ASSSLSGTSGYNEQF
TRBV19 | TRBD1 | ASSSTGTGAEKLF
TRBV12-2 | . | ASRLGLAGPYNEQF
TRBV28 | . | ASSLRVIKDSLNYGYT
TRBV30 | . | AWSASGLSYEQY
TRBV6-6 | . | ATRGRSRVTDTQY
TRBV12-5 | . | ASGSSEHYNEQF
TRBV30 | TRBD1 | AWSVLAGTGMNYGYT
TRBV5-1 | TRBD2 | ASASGSSYNEQF
TRBV23-1 | . | ASSQLAAAEF
TRBV18 | . | ASSPNQETQY
TRBV30 | TRBD1 | AWDRATYEQY
TRBV4-2 | . | ASSRDAGAIGTGELF
TRBV4-1 | TRBD1 | ASSQGTGGSTGELF
TRBV28 | TRBD1 | ASSFRDRSLNTGELF
TRBV28 | . | ASSLTGTPKDNEQF
TRBV6-1 | TRBD1 | ASSLGSGGVYEQY
TRBV1 | . | TSSQDEAARRGF
TRBV2 | . | ASTEGGVLEGNEQF
TRBV5-1 | TRBD1 | ASSFRDRSGEQY
TRBV6-1 | . | ASSEARETQY
TRBV29-1 | . | SGMGAQTQY
TRBV5-4 | TRBD2 | ASSPGTSVTRGEQY
TRBV2 | TRBD2 | ASKPSGTISTGELF
TRBV7-8 | . | ASSYQTANSNQPQH
TRBV11-2 | . | ASSQIGTLDNEQF
TRBV4-2 | . | ASSTGGGIGSPYEQY
TRBV7-9 | TRBD1 | ASSHGQGTYEQY
TRBV5-1 | . | ASSLAGRVEKLF
TRBV5-1 | . | ASSSGQTNEKLF
TRBV27 | TRBD1 | ASTIQGANEKLF
TRBV5-1 | TRBD1 | ASSYGTGMQYEQY
TRBV5-1 | TRBD1 | ASSSDRVGGTEAF
TRBV7-8 | . | ASTEVGWRSSNQPQH
TRBV2 | . | ASSDRDLNYGYT
TRBV2 | TRBD1 | ASRKTGGGGADTQY
TRBV19 | . | ASSIDPGTYEQY
TRBV18 | TRBD1 | ASSLLDRLNTEAF
TRBV6-6 | . | ASRIGGSDNEQF
TRBV29-1 | . | SVDSNSRFFLYNEQF
TRBV6-1 | . | ASSRDGSSNQPQH
TRBV7-2 | . | ASSFPGNTIY
TRBV28 | . | ASSFDTNYEQY
TRBV14 | . | ASSSLLRGTDTQY